The rows below give T cell receptor beta chains drawn from one sample of a study of cytomegalovirus exposure and HLA in healthy donors. The table came from immunoSEQ multiplex PCR; TCRdb's copy has only in-frame clones and leaves some out. Among 55,000 to 75,000 clones listed, about 95% were seen once. The sequencing input was PBMCs. The receptors shown here come from a woman in her late teens or twenties in good health and CMV-seropositive. Both conserved end residues are part of each CDR3. The order of the fields is D gene, J gene, clone size, V gene, CDR3 DNA, CDR3 protein. A D gene is named only where the DNA matches it firmly. Clone size is stated in some rows and not others, as once, few, many or a class when expanded.

>.|TRBJ1-5|once|TRBV4-1
TGCGCCAGCAGCCAAGAATGGGCAGACAATCAGCCCCAGCATTTT
CASSQEWADNQPQHF
>.|TRBJ1-3|.|TRBV28
TGTGCCAGCAGTCCAGCCGGCACAGCCTCTGGAAACACCATATATTTT
CASSPAGTASGNTIYF
>.|TRBJ2-7|.|TRBV27
TGTGCCAGCAGTCAGGGGAACTACGAGCAGTACTTC
CASSQGNYEQYF
>.|TRBJ1-2|once|TRBV2
TGTGCCAGCAGTGACCTAGGCGGGAACTATGGCTACACCTTC
CASSDLGGNYGYTF
>.|TRBJ2-2|.|TRBV7-2
TGTGCCAGCAGCCCGGGACTCGGAGAGCTGTTTTTT
CASSPGLGELFF
>TRBD2|TRBJ2-1|.|TRBV5-4
TGTGCCAGCAGCTTTGTGCGGGGGGCTTCCTACAATGAGCAGTTCTTC
CASSFVRGASYNEQFF
>TRBD1|TRBJ2-7|.|TRBV29-1
TGCAGCGTGATGGGACAGGGGGCCTACGAGCAGTACTTC
CSVMGQGAYEQYF
>.|TRBJ1-4|.|TRBV27
TGTGCCAGCAGCCCCGATTATACAGGGAGCAGTGAAAAACTGTTTTTT
CASSPDYTGSSEKLFF
>TRBD1|TRBJ2-1|.|TRBV18
TGTGCCAGCTCACCATTCCCGGGACAGGGCCCGTACAATGAGCAGTTCTTC
CASSPFPGQGPYNEQFF
>.|TRBJ1-5|.|TRBV19
TGTGCCAGTAGTGGCAGGGCCGAAAATCAGCCCCAGCATTTT
CASSGRAENQPQHF
>.|TRBJ2-7|.|TRBV2
TGTGCCAGCACTCCGGACGGGATCTACGAGCAGTACTTC
CASTPDGIYEQYF
>TRBD2|TRBJ2-1|.|TRBV28
TGTGCCAGCAGTTCTCTAGCGGGTTTACCAAAATCCTACAATGAGCAGTTCTTC
CASSSLAGLPKSYNEQFF
>.|TRBJ2-7|.|TRBV9
TGTGCCAGCAGCGTAGGAAGTTTTCTATTAGACGAGCAGTACTTC
CASSVGSFLLDEQYF
>.|TRBJ2-5|.|TRBV30
TGTGCCTGGAGCGACCAAGAGACCCAGTACTTC
CAWSDQETQYF
>TRBD2|TRBJ2-3|.|TRBV5-1
TGCGCCAGCAGCTCCGGGAGGGCCTCAGATACGCAGTATTTT
CASSSGRASDTQYF
>TRBD2|TRBJ2-1|.|TRBV27
TGTGCCAGCAGTACCGCAACGGGACTATACAATGAGCAGTTCTTC
CASSTATGLYNEQFF
>.|TRBJ1-2|.|TRBV5-4
TGTGCCAGTGTGGACAGAACTAACTATGGCTACACCTTC
CASVDRTNYGYTF
>.|TRBJ2-5|.|TRBV30
TGTGCCTGGGGCGTTAGCACTGGCCTGACCCAGTACTTC
CAWGVSTGLTQYF
>.|TRBJ2-2|.|TRBV6-5
TGTGCCAGCAGTACCCCTAGGGGGGGCACCGGGGAGCTGTTTTTT
CASSTPRGGTGELFF
>.|TRBJ1-2|.|TRBV21-1
TGTGCCAAGAGACACAGGGGTTCGAACTATGGCTACACCTTC
CAKRHRGSNYGYTF
>TRBD2|TRBJ2-3|.|TRBV6-6
TGTGCCAGCAGTTACTTCCTAGCGGGAGTCGCAGATACGCAGTATTTT
CASSYFLAGVADTQYF
>.|TRBJ2-1|.|TRBV5-1
TGCGCCAGCAGCTTGGAGGGCGGGGATGAGCAGTTCTTC
CASSLEGGDEQFF
>TRBD2|TRBJ2-3|.|TRBV5-1
TGCGCCAGCAGCTTCTCTGGGGGGGGCACAGATACGCAGTATTTT
CASSFSGGGTDTQYF
>.|TRBJ2-2|.|TRBV6-1
TGTGCCAGCAGTCAGACACAGAACACCGGGGAGCTGTTTTTT
CASSQTQNTGELFF
>TRBD1|TRBJ1-6|.|TRBV2
TGTGCCAGCAGGACGACAGGGGTGAATTCACCCCTCCACTTT
CASRTTGVNSPLHF
>.|TRBJ2-1|once|TRBV20-1
TGCAGTGCTAACAGGAACAATGAGCAGTTCTTC
CSANRNNEQFF
>.|TRBJ1-5|.|TRBV2
TGTGCCAGCTCCGGGGGGTACGGCAATCAGCCCCAGCATTTT
CASSGGYGNQPQHF
>TRBD1|TRBJ1-1|.|TRBV19
TGTGCCAGTAGCGGACAGGCCCGGCCTAACACTGAAGCTTTCTTT
CASSGQARPNTEAFF
>.|TRBJ2-5|.|TRBV2
TGTGCCAGCAGTGAAACTAGGAGGCTCCTCTCCCAAGAGACCCAGTACTTC
CASSETRRLLSQETQYF
>TRBD2|TRBJ2-5|.|TRBV15
TGTGCCACCAGCCGATTGGGACTAGCGGGAGGGCCCCAAGAGACCCAGTACTTC
CATSRLGLAGGPQETQYF
>.|TRBJ1-2|.|TRBV28
TGTGCCAGCATGAACTCGGACAAGGCCAATGGCTACACCTTC
CASMNSDKANGYTF
>TRBD1|TRBJ1-5|.|TRBV2
TGTGCCAGCAGTGAATGGGCCTCGTGGGGACAGGGTAGGAAAACCAGCAATCAGCCCCAGCATTTT
CASSEWASWGQGRKTSNQPQHF
>TRBD1|TRBJ1-3|.|TRBV12-5
TGTGCTAGCCACCTACAGGGGACAAACACCATATATTTT
CASHLQGTNTIYF
>TRBD2|TRBJ2-7|.|TRBV9
TGTGCCAGCAGTTATAGCGGGGGGGCCGTCGACGAGCAGTACTTC
CASSYSGGAVDEQYF
>TRBD1|TRBJ2-3|.|TRBV9
TGTGCCAGCAGCCCTGGACAGGGGGCTGTTACAGATACGCAGTATTTT
CASSPGQGAVTDTQYF
>.|TRBJ2-7|.|TRBV5-1
TGCGCCAGCAGCTTGGTTGGTAGCGCCCAGCTTGGGGAGCAGTACTTC
CASSLVGSAQLGEQYF
>TRBD2|TRBJ2-3|.|TRBV6-1
TGTGCCAGCAGCCAGACTAGCGGGAGGACAGATACGCAGTATTTT
CASSQTSGRTDTQYF
>TRBD2|TRBJ2-5|.|TRBV13
TGTGCCAGCAGCCTGGAGCGGGATAGGGAGACCCAGTACTTC
CASSLERDRETQYF
>.|TRBJ2-1|.|TRBV27
TGTGCCAGCAGTCCCGTTTCGAGCTCCTACAATGAGCAGTTCTTC
CASSPVSSSYNEQFF
>.|TRBJ1-1|.|TRBV7-9
TGTGCCAGCAGTCCCTTTTCTTCGGCTGAAGCTTTCTTT
CASSPFSSAEAFF
>.|TRBJ1-1|.|TRBV28
TGTGCCAGCAGTCCAATAAGAGGAACTGAAGCTTTCTTT
CASSPIRGTEAFF
>.|TRBJ2-5|.|TRBV29-1
TGCAGCGTTGTAATAACAGGGCGAGGGGAGACCCAGTACTTC
CSVVITGRGETQYF
>TRBD2|TRBJ2-5|.|TRBV7-2
TGTGCCAGCAGCCTTCAGAGCGGGGTCCAAGAGACCCAGTACTTC
CASSLQSGVQETQYF
>.|TRBJ2-2|.|TRBV7-3
TGTGCCAGCAGCTTAACCCCTAGCAATACCGGGGAGCTGTTTTTT
CASSLTPSNTGELFF
>TRBD2|TRBJ2-7|once|TRBV4-1
TGCGCCAGCAGCCAAGATCGGGGGGGAACTGCCTACGAGCAGTACTTC
CASSQDRGGTAYEQYF
>.|TRBJ1-1|.|TRBV29-1
TGCAGCGGCCAGTTTATGAACACTGAAGCTTTCTTT
CSGQFMNTEAFF
>.|TRBJ2-7|.|TRBV7-2
TGTGCCAGCAGCTTAGGACTCGCCTACGAGCAGTACTTC
CASSLGLAYEQYF
>.|TRBJ1-1|.|TRBV5-4
TGTGCCAGCAGCTCCTTCTCCTTGGGCCTAAACACTGAAGCTTTCTTT
CASSSFSLGLNTEAFF
>.|TRBJ2-1|.|TRBV7-9
TGTGCCAGCAGCTTAGTCCAGGGTTCCTACAATGAGCAGTTCTTC
CASSLVQGSYNEQFF
>TRBD2|TRBJ2-2|few|TRBV5-1
TGCGCCAGCAGCTCAGCGGGGGGAGATTGGGAGGAGCTGTTTTTT
CASSSAGGDWEELFF
>.|TRBJ2-1|.|TRBV4-3
TGCGCCAGCAGCCAAGGTTCTAGTTGGATCGGTGAGCAGTTCTTC
CASSQGSSWIGEQFF
>.|TRBJ2-7|once|TRBV27
TGTGCCAGCAGCTCCACTGGGCAGTCCTACGAGCAGTACTTC
CASSSTGQSYEQYF
>TRBD2|TRBJ2-1|.|TRBV5-4
TGTGCCAGCAGCTTGGCCGGAGGGCGGGAGTACAATGAGCAGTTCTTC
CASSLAGGREYNEQFF
>TRBD1|TRBJ2-7|.|TRBV27
TGTGCCAGCAGGGGACAGGGGATTCACAGGTCGGGCTACGAGCAGTACTTC
CASRGQGIHRSGYEQYF
>.|TRBJ1-4|.|TRBV28
TGTGCCAGCAGTTCCCCTGTCGGGGGGAGTACAACTAATGAAAAACTGTTTTTT
CASSSPVGGSTTNEKLFF